A selection of T cell receptor beta chains follows, all from one sample in a study of blood T cell repertoires in COVID-19. Generated by immunoSEQ multiplex PCR, the TCRdb table keeps only in-frame clones and is missing some. This table holds 110,000 or so clones, more than 75% found once. The sequencing sample was made of peripheral blood. These receptors all stem from a woman in her 40s with acute or convalescent COVID-19. The CDR3 runs from the conserved cysteine through the conserved F or W. The order of the fields is D gene, clone size, V gene, J gene, CDR3 protein, CDR3 DNA. D genes are given only for firm matches. Clone size is given for some rows only: seen once, a few or many times, or a class if the clone is expanded.

D gene: NA; clone size: NA; V gene: TRBV3-1/TRBV3-2; J gene: TRBJ2-1; CDR3 protein: CASSRGVSSGNEQFF; CDR3 DNA: TGTGCCAGCAGCCGGGGCGTCTCGTCCGGGAATGAGCAGTTCTTC
D gene: NA; clone size: NA; V gene: TRBV5-4; J gene: TRBJ2-3; CDR3 protein: CASTRSFSTDTQYF; CDR3 DNA: TGTGCCAGCACCCGAAGCTTTAGCACAGATACGCAGTATTTT
D gene: NA; clone size: NA; V gene: TRBV19; J gene: TRBJ1-1; CDR3 protein: CASSISEGLKAFF; CDR3 DNA: TGTGCCAGTAGTATTAGCGAGGGTTTAAAAGCTTTCTTT
D gene: TRBD1; clone size: NA; V gene: TRBV5-6; J gene: TRBJ1-1; CDR3 protein: CASSPGQGGNTEAFF; CDR3 DNA: TGTGCCAGCAGCCCCGGACAGGGAGGGAACACTGAAGCTTTCTTT
D gene: TRBD1; clone size: NA; V gene: TRBV7-9; J gene: TRBJ1-2; CDR3 protein: CASSYPDRADYGYTF; CDR3 DNA: TGTGCCAGCAGCTATCCGGACAGGGCCGACTATGGCTACACCTTC
D gene: TRBD2; clone size: NA; V gene: TRBV6-5; J gene: TRBJ2-7; CDR3 protein: CASSYGVGGKGYEQYF; CDR3 DNA: TGTGCCAGCAGTTATGGTGTCGGGGGGAAAGGCTACGAGCAGTACTTC
D gene: NA; clone size: NA; V gene: TRBV5-6; J gene: TRBJ2-2; CDR3 protein: CASSWRAVPETGELFF; CDR3 DNA: TGTGCCAGCAGCTGGAGGGCGGTCCCGGAAACCGGGGAGCTGTTTTTT
D gene: NA; clone size: NA; V gene: TRBV19; J gene: TRBJ2-1; CDR3 protein: CASTLTRGRGRQNNEQFF; CDR3 DNA: TGTGCCAGTACTTTAACCCGCGGGCGGGGGCGACAGAACAATGAGCAGTTCTTC
D gene: NA; clone size: NA; V gene: TRBV4-1; J gene: TRBJ2-3; CDR3 protein: CASSPLASGNTDTQYF; CDR3 DNA: TGCGCCAGCAGCCCTCTAGCGTCCGGAAACACAGATACGCAGTATTTT
D gene: TRBD1; clone size: NA; V gene: TRBV19; J gene: TRBJ1-2; CDR3 protein: CASTRGATGDGYTF; CDR3 DNA: TGTGCCAGTACCCGAGGGGCCACAGGGGATGGCTACACCTTC
D gene: NA; clone size: NA; V gene: TRBV5-5; J gene: TRBJ1-1; CDR3 protein: CASSFLVLGGTEAFF; CDR3 DNA: TGTGCCAGCAGCTTTCTGGTATTGGGGGGCACTGAAGCTTTCTTT
D gene: TRBD2; clone size: NA; V gene: TRBV5-1; J gene: TRBJ2-1; CDR3 protein: CASSGILAGAPDEQFF; CDR3 DNA: TGCGCCAGCAGCGGTATACTAGCGGGGGCCCCGGATGAGCAGTTCTTC
D gene: TRBD1; clone size: NA; V gene: TRBV18; J gene: TRBJ2-7; CDR3 protein: CASNQPGQGGYEQYF; CDR3 DNA: TGTGCCAGCAATCAGCCGGGACAGGGTGGCTACGAGCAGTACTTC
D gene: NA; clone size: NA; V gene: TRBV4-1; J gene: TRBJ1-1; CDR3 protein: CASSQKGGWTEAFF; CDR3 DNA: TGCGCCAGCAGCCAGAAAGGGGGATGGACTGAAGCTTTCTTT
D gene: NA; clone size: NA; V gene: TRBV12-3/TRBV12-4; J gene: TRBJ1-2; CDR3 protein: CASSLIQGAGYTF; CDR3 DNA: TGTGCCAGCAGTTTAATCCAGGGTGCTGGCTACACCTTC
D gene: TRBD2; clone size: NA; V gene: TRBV24-1; J gene: TRBJ2-1; CDR3 protein: CATSGPGLAGGPHEQFF; CDR3 DNA: TGTGCCACCAGTGGCCCCGGACTAGCGGGGGGGCCGCATGAGCAGTTCTTC
D gene: NA; clone size: NA; V gene: TRBV19; J gene: TRBJ1-1; CDR3 protein: CASKEGWNTEAFF; CDR3 DNA: TGTGCCAGTAAGGAGGGGTGGAACACTGAAGCTTTCTTT
D gene: NA; clone size: few; V gene: TRBV6-5; J gene: TRBJ1-6; CDR3 protein: CASSYSGGGNSPLHF; CDR3 DNA: TGTGCCAGCAGTTACTCGGGGGGAGGGAATTCACCCCTCCACTTT
D gene: NA; clone size: NA; V gene: TRBV18; J gene: TRBJ2-1; CDR3 protein: CASSTYGNNEQFF; CDR3 DNA: TGTGCCAGCTCAACTTACGGGAACAATGAGCAGTTCTTC
D gene: NA; clone size: NA; V gene: TRBV7-3; J gene: TRBJ2-1; CDR3 protein: CASSLLGGDNNEQFF; CDR3 DNA: TGTGCCAGCAGCTTATTAGGGGGGGATAACAATGAGCAGTTCTTC
D gene: NA; clone size: NA; V gene: TRBV29-1; J gene: TRBJ2-1; CDR3 protein: CSATRGNEQFF; CDR3 DNA: TGCAGCGCGACTAGGGGGAATGAGCAGTTCTTC
D gene: NA; clone size: NA; V gene: TRBV12-3/TRBV12-4; J gene: TRBJ1-2; CDR3 protein: CASSSQPQYGYTF; CDR3 DNA: TGTGCCAGCAGTTCTCAACCGCAGTACGGCTACACCTTC
D gene: NA; clone size: NA; V gene: TRBV3-1/TRBV3-2; J gene: TRBJ2-7; CDR3 protein: CASSQDRGSYEQYF; CDR3 DNA: TGTGCCAGCAGCCAAGATAGGGGGTCCTACGAGCAGTACTTC
D gene: NA; clone size: once; V gene: TRBV9; J gene: TRBJ2-3; CDR3 protein: CASSVGVGTSTDTQYF; CDR3 DNA: TGTGCCAGCAGCGTAGGGGTTGGGACTAGCACAGATACGCAGTATTTT